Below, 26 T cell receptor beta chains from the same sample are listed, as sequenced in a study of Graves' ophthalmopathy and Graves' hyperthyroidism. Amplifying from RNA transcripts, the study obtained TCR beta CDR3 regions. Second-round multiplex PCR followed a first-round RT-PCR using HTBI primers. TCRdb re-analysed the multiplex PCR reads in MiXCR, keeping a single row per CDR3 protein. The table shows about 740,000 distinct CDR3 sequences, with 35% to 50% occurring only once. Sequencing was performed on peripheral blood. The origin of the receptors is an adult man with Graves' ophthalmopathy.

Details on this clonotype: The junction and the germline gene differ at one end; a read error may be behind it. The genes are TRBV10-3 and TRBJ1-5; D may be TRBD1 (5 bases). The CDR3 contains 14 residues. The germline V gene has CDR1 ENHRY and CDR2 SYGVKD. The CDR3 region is CASSYAGSGQPQHF. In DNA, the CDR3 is TGTGCCAGCAGTTACGCAGGGTCGGGCCAGCCCCAGCATTTT.

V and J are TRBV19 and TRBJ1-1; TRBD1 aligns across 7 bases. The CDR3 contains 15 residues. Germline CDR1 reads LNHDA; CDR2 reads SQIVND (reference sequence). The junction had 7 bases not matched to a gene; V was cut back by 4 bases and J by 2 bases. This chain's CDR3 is CASSNPGGANTEAFF. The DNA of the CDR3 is TGTGCCAGTAGTAACCCAGGGGGGGCTAACACTGAAGCTTTCTTT.

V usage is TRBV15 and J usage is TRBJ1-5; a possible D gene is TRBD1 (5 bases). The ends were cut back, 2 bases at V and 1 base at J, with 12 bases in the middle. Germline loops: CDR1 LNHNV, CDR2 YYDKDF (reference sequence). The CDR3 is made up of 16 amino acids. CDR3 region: CATSRLGLRSNQPQHF. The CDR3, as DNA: TGTGCCACCAGCAGACTGGGACTTCGGAGCAATCAGCCCCAGCATTTT.

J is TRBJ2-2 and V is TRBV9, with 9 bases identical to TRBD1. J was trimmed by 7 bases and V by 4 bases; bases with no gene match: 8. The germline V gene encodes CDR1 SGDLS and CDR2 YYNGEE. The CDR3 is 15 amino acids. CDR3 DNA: TGTGCCAGCAGCCCTGGACAGGGGAGAGGCGGGGAGCTGTTTTTT. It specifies CASSPGQGRGGELFF.

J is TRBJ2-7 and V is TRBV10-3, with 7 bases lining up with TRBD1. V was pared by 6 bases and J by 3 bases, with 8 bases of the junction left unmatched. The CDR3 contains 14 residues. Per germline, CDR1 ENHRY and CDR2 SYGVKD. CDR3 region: CAISDTDRNYEQYF. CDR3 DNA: TGTGCCATCAGCGACACGGACAGGAACTACGAGCAGTACTTC.

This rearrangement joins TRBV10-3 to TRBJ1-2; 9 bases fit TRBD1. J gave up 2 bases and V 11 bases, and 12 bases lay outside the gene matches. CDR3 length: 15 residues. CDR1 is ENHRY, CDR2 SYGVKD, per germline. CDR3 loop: CAAPAGQGTNYGYTF. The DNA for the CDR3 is TGTGCCGCCCCAGCGGGACAGGGTACCAACTATGGCTACACCTTC.

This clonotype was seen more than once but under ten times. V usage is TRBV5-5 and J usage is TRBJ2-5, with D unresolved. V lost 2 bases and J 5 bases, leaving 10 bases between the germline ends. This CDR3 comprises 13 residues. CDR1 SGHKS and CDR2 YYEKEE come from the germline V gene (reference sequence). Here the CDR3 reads CASSFGFRETQYF. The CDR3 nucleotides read TGTGCCAGCAGCTTTGGTTTCCGGGAGACCCAGTACTTC.

CDR3 sequence: CARPRTQNEKLFF. The CDR3, as DNA: TGCGCTAGACCCCGGACCCAAAACGAAAAACTGTTTTTT. The rearrangement joins TRBV10-1 to TRBJ1-4; D gene unclear. This CDR3 has 13 amino acids. Germline CDR1 is WNHNN and CDR2 is SYGVQD (reference sequence).

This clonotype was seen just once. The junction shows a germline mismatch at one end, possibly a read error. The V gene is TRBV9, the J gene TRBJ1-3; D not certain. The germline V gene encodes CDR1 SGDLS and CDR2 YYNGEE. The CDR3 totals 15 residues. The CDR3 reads CASSSVGYSGNSIYF. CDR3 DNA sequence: TGTGCCAGCAGTTCCGTGGGGTACTCTGGAAACTCCATATATTTT.

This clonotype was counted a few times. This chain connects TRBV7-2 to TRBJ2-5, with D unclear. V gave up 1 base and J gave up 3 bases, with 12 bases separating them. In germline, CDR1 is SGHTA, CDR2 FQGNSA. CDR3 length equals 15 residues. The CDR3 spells CASSLVAAREETQYF. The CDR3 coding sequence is TGTGCCAGCAGCTTAGTAGCCGCCCGGGAAGAGACCCAGTACTTC.

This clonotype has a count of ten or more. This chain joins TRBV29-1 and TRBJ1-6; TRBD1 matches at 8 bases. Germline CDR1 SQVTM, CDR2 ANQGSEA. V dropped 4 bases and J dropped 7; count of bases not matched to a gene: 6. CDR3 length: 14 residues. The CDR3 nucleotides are TGCAGCGTTGGACAGGGGACGACGAATTCACCCCTCCACTTT. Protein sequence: CSVGQGTTNSPLHF.

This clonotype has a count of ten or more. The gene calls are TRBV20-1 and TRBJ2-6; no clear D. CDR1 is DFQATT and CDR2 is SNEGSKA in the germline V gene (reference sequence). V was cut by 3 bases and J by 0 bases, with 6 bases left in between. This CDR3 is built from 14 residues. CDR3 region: CSARSSSGANVLTF. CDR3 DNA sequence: TGCAGTGCTAGGAGTAGCTCTGGGGCCAACGTCCTGACTTTC.

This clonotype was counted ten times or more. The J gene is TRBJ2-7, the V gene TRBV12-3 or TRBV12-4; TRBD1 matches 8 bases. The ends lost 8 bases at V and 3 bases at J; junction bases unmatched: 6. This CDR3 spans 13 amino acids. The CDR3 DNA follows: TGTGCCAGCGCCGGACAGGGTATCTACGAGCAGTACTTC. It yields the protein CASAGQGIYEQYF.

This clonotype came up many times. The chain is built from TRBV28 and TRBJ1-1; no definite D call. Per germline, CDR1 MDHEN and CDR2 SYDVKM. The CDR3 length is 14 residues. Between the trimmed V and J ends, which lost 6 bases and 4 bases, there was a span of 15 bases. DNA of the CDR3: TGTGCCAGCAGCCCGACCGTAATGAGCACTGAAGCTTTCTTT. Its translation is CASSPTVMSTEAFF.

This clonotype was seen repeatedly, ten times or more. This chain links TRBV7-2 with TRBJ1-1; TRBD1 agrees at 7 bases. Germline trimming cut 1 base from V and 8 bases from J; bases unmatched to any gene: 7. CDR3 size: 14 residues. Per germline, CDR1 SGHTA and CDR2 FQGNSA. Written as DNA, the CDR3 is TGTGCCAGCAGCTTAGAGGGGGCCACGCCCGAAGCTTTCTTT. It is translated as CASSLEGATPEAFF.

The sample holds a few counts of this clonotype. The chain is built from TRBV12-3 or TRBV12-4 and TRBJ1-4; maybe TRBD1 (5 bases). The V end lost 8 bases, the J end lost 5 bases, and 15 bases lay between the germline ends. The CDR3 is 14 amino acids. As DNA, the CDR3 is TGTGCCAGCGGTCTCGGGGGTCCCAATGAAAAACTGTTTTTT. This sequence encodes CASGLGGPNEKLFF.

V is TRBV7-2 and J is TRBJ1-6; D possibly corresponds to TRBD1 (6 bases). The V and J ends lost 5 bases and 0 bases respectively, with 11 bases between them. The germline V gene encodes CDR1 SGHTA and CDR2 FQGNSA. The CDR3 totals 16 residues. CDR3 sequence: CASSPIQGSYNSPLHF. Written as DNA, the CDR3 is TGTGCCAGCAGCCCGATACAGGGCTCCTATAATTCACCCCTCCACTTT.

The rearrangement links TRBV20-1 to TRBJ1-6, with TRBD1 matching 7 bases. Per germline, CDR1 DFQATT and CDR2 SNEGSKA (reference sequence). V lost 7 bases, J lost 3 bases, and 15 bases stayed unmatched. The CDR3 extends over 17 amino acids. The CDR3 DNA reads TGCAGTGACTTACCGGGACAGAACTTTCTCTATAATTCACCCCTCCACTTT. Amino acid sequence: CSDLPGQNFLYNSPLHF.

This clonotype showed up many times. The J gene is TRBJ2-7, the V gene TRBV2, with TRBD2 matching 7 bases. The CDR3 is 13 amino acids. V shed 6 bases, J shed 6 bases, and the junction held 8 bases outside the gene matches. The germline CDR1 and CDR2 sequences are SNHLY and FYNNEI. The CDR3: CASSPAGDGEQYF. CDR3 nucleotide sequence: TGTGCCAGCAGCCCCGCGGGGGATGGCGAGCAGTACTTC.

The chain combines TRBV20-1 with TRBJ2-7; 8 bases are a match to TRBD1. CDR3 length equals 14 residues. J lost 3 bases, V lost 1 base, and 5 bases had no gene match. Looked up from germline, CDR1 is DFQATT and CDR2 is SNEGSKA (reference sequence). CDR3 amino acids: CSARGRDRGYEQYF. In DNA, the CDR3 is TGCAGTGCTAGAGGCAGAGACAGGGGCTACGAGCAGTACTTC.

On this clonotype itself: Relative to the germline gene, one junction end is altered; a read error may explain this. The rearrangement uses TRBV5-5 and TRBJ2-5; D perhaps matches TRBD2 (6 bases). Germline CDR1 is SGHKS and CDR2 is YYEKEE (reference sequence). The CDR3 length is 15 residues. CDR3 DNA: TGTGCCAGCAGCTTGTCGAGGGGAGGTCTAGGGACCCGGTACTTC. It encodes CASSLSRGGLGTRYF.

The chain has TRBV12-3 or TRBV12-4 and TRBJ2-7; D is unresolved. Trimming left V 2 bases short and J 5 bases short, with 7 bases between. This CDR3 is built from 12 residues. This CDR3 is CASSLIGNEQYF. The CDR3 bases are TGTGCCAGCAGTTTAATAGGTAACGAGCAGTACTTC.

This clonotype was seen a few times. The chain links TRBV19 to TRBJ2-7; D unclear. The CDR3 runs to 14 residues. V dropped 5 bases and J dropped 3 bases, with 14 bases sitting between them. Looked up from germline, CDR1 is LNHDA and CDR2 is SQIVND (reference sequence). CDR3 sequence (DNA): TGTGCCAGTAGTCAAACAGACCAAAACTACGAGCAGTACTTC. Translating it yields CASSQTDQNYEQYF.

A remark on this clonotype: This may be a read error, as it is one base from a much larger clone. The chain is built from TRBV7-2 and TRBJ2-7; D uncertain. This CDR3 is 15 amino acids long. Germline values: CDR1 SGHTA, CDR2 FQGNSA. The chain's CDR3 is CASSARASGYYEQCF. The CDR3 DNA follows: TGTGCCAGCAGCGCAAGGGCTAGTGGGTACTACGAGCAGTGCTTC.

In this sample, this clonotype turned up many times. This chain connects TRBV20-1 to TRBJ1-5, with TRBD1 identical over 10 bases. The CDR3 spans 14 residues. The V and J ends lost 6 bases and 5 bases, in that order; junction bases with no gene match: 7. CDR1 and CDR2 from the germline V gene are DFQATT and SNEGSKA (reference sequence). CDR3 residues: CSAQADRGHQPQHF. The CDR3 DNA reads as TGCAGTGCCCAAGCCGACAGGGGGCATCAGCCCCAGCATTTT.

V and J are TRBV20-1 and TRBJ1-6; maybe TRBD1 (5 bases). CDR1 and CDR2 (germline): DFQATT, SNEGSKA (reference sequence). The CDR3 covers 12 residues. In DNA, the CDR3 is TGCAGCCCAGGGCAGCTAGATTCACCCCTCCACTTT. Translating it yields CSPGQLDSPLHF.